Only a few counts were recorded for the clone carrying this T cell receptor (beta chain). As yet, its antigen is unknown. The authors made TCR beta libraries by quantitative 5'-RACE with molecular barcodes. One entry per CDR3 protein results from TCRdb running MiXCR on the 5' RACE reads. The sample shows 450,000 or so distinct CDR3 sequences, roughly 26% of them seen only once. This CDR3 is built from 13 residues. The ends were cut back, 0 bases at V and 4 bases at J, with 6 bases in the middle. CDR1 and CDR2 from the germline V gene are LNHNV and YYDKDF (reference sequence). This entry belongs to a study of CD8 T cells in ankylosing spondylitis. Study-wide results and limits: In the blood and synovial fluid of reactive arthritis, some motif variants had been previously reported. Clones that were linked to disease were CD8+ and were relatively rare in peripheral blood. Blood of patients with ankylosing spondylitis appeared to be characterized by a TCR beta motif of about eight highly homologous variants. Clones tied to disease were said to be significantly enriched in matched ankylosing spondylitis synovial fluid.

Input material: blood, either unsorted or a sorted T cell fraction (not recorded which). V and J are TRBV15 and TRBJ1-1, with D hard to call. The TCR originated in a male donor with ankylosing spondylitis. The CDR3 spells CATSRDVGTEAFF. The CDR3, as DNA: TGTGCCACCAGCAGAGATGTGGGCACTGAAGCTTTCTTT.